The rows below give T cell receptor beta chains drawn from one sample of a study of vaccination effects on CD4 cells after COVID-19. Their target antigens are unknown. Sequenced by immunoSEQ multiplex PCR; TCRdb stores in-frame clones only, minus some. The repertoire consists of about 41,000 clones, with more than 60% occurring once and the leading ten covering roughly 26%. Material: CD4+ T cells from PBMCs cultured with HCoV-OC43 spike peptides, obtained before COVID-19 vaccination. The receptors stem from a human donor who received a COVID-19 vaccine. The CDR3 runs from the conserved cysteine through the conserved F or W. D genes are given only for firm matches. Rows give clone size only sometimes, using once, few, many, or a class for an expanded clone.

len | abundance | j_gene | d_gene | v_gene | CDR3nt | CDR3aa
14 | few | TRBJ2-1 | NA | TRBV19 | TGTGCCAGTAGTATAGGACACTCAAGCAATGAGCAGTTCTTC | CASSIGHSSNEQFF
16 | NA | TRBJ1-2 | TRBD1 | TRBV7-9 | TGTGCCAGCAGCTTAGTAGGGGGACAGGGAAACTATGGCTACACCTTC | CASSLVGGQGNYGYTF
15 | NA | TRBJ1-2 | TRBD1 | TRBV6-2/TRBV6-3 | TGTGCCAGCAGTGACATGGACAGGGCTAACTATGGCTACACCTTC | CASSDMDRANYGYTF
16 | NA | TRBJ1-3 | NA | TRBV5-1 | TGCGCCAGCAGCTTGTCGACGGGCCTCTCTGGAAACACCATATATTTT | CASSLSTGLSGNTIYF
18 | NA | TRBJ2-6 | TRBD1 | TRBV19 | TGTGCCAGTAGTCTCCTCCTGGACAGGGTCTCTGGGGCCAACGTCCTGACTTTC | CASSLLLDRVSGANVLTF
13 | NA | TRBJ1-3 | NA | TRBV28 | TGTGCCAGCGAGAGAGGAGTTGGAAACACCATATATTTT | CASERGVGNTIYF
15 | NA | TRBJ1-2 | TRBD1 | TRBV6-5 | TGTGCCAGCAGGCCACAGGGGATGGGGAACTATGGCTACACCTTC | CASRPQGMGNYGYTF
13 | NA | TRBJ1-1 | NA | TRBV14 | TGTGCCAGCAGCCATAGTCGGGGGACTGAAGCTTTCTTT | CASSHSRGTEAFF
17 | NA | TRBJ2-7 | TRBD2 | TRBV2 | TGTGCCAGCAGGGGGGGTAGCGGGGGATCCCGGGTCCACGAGCAGTACTTC | CASRGGSGGSRVHEQYF
16 | few | TRBJ1-1 | TRBD1 | TRBV7-2 | TGTGCCAGCAGCTCGTGGACAGGGCCCATGAACACTGAAGCTTTCTTT | CASSSWTGPMNTEAFF
14 | NA | TRBJ1-3 | NA | TRBV6-5 | TGTGCCAGCAGCCCCAAATTTTCTGGAAACACCATATATTTT | CASSPKFSGNTIYF
15 | NA | TRBJ2-7 | NA | TRBV5-1 | TGCGCCAGCAGCTTGACTAGTGGAAATACCTACGAGCAGTACTTC | CASSLTSGNTYEQYF
12 | NA | TRBJ2-1 | NA | TRBV6-5 | TGTGCCAGCACTCGTGTGGGCAATGAGCAGTTCTTC | CASTRVGNEQFF
16 | NA | TRBJ2-5 | NA | TRBV13 | TGTGCCAGCAGCTTTGCCTACCCGAACAGACAAGAGACCCAGTACTTC | CASSFAYPNRQETQYF
15 | NA | TRBJ1-1 | NA | TRBV11-1 | TGTGCCAGCAGCTTAGGGGGCAGAGCGAACACTGAAGCTTTCTTT | CASSLGGRANTEAFF
15 | NA | TRBJ1-5 | NA | TRBV5-5 | TGTGCCAGCAGCTTGGGCGACAGGAGAGGTCAGCCCCAGCATTTT | CASSLGDRRGQPQHF
14 | NA | TRBJ1-2 | TRBD1 | TRBV6-5 | TGTGCCAGCAGCAAGGACAGGGTGGGATATGGCTACACCTTC | CASSKDRVGYGYTF
14 | NA | TRBJ1-2 | TRBD1 | TRBV2 | TGTGCCAGCAGTTTATCACAGGGGGCCGGTGGCTACACCTTC | CASSLSQGAGGYTF
15 | NA | TRBJ1-6 | NA | TRBV6-5 | TGTGCCAGCAGTTACTCGATTGGGGCGAGTTCACCCCTCCACTTT | CASSYSIGASSPLHF
13 | few | TRBJ1-1 | NA | TRBV27 | TGTGCCAGCAGCCCAAGAGACAAACGACCGGCTTTCTTT | CASSPRDKRPAFF
14 | NA | TRBJ1-2 | NA | TRBV5-5 | TGTGCCAGCAGCTTGTCCGGAGCTAACTATGGCTACACCTTC | CASSLSGANYGYTF
12 | few | TRBJ2-3 | NA | TRBV18 | TGTGCCAGCTCAACCTGGGGGGATACGCAGTATTTT | CASSTWGDTQYF
12 | NA | TRBJ1-5 | NA | TRBV4-1 | TGCGCCAGCAGTCAGGGCAATCAGCCCCAGCATTTT | CASSQGNQPQHF
15 | NA | TRBJ1-6 | NA | TRBV19 | TGTGCCAGTAGTATACAGGGATCCAATAATTCACCCCTCCACTTT | CASSIQGSNNSPLHF
13 | once | TRBJ2-3 | NA | TRBV29-1 | TGCAGCGTCGCAGCCTCTAGCACAGATACGCAGTATTTT | CSVAASSTDTQYF
13 | NA | TRBJ1-4 | NA | TRBV15 | TGTGCCACCAGCAGAGGTACGCGGGAAAAACTGTTTTTT | CATSRGTREKLFF
15 | NA | TRBJ1-2 | NA | TRBV6-1 | TGTGCCAGCAGACCCCAGACAAAGGCTAACTATGGCTACACCTTC | CASRPQTKANYGYTF
15 | NA | TRBJ2-7 | TRBD1 | TRBV11-3 | TGTGCCAGCAGCTTCGCCGGGACAGGGGTCGGCGAGCAGTACTTC | CASSFAGTGVGEQYF
14 | once | TRBJ1-1 | NA | TRBV20-1 | TGCAGTGCTAGTCAGTGGGGGGTGAACACTGAAGCTTTCTTT | CSASQWGVNTEAFF
15 | NA | TRBJ2-1 | NA | TRBV5-1 | TGCGCCAGCAGCTTCGGCGGGGACGCTTACAATGAGCAGTTCTTC | CASSFGGDAYNEQFF
13 | NA | TRBJ2-7 | TRBD2 | TRBV29-1 | TGCAGCGCTTCCGGGACTAGTGGTAACGAGCAGTACTTC | CSASGTSGNEQYF
13 | NA | TRBJ2-5 | NA | TRBV30 | TGTGCCTCAGCAAGGGGGTACCAAGAGACCCAGTACTTC | CASARGYQETQYF
16 | NA | TRBJ2-5 | NA | TRBV11-2 | TGTGCCAGCAGCTTAGAGGTTGGGCACTCTCAAGAGACCCAGTACTTC | CASSLEVGHSQETQYF
13 | NA | TRBJ1-2 | NA | TRBV19 | TGTGCCAGTAGTATAGGCAAGGTGAAAGGCTACACCTTC | CASSIGKVKGYTF
18 | few | TRBJ2-2 | TRBD1 | TRBV6-6 | TGTGCCAGCAGTCCACCTCGGACAGGGACAATAAACACCGGGGAGCTGTTTTTT | CASSPPRTGTINTGELFF
17 | NA | TRBJ2-2 | TRBD1 | TRBV9 | TGTGCCAGCAGCCTCCGGGACAGGGTAGCGAACACCGGGGAGCTGTTTTTT | CASSLRDRVANTGELFF
13 | NA | TRBJ1-1 | NA | TRBV29-1 | TGCAGCGTTCCCGGGACTCCTAACACTGAAGCTTTCTTT | CSVPGTPNTEAFF
14 | NA | TRBJ2-5 | NA | TRBV9 | TGTGCCAGCAGCGTAGGCGTAGGTTCGGAGACCCAGTACTTC | CASSVGVGSETQYF
14 | NA | TRBJ2-2 | NA | TRBV14 | TGTGCCAGCAGCCTCCGAGGGACCACCGGGGAGCTGTTTTTT | CASSLRGTTGELFF
13 | NA | TRBJ1-6 | NA | TRBV5-6 | TGTGCCAGCAGCTTGGGGAGGAATTCACCCCTCCACTTT | CASSLGRNSPLHF
14 | NA | TRBJ2-3 | NA | TRBV7-3 | TGTGCCAGCAGCTCGCGGACTGCCACAGATACGCAGTATTTT | CASSSRTATDTQYF